This T cell receptor beta chain came from a study of OX40 agonist ivuxolimab in advanced cancers. Overall study: Hepatocellular carcinoma, melanoma, renal cell or head and neck cancer occurred in dose-escalation patients. The mean age was 60 years, ranging from about 23 to 79, with less than 90% of participants male.

Clones were read by immunoSEQ multiplex PCR, and TCRdb kept only the in-frame ones, dropping some. The sample includes tens of thousands of clones, about 88% of them seen just once. Trimming pared 4 bases from V and 5 bases from J, leaving 16 bases between. CDR3 length equals 14 residues. The germline V gene has CDR1 SGDLS and CDR2 YYNGEE. The study sampled blood at baseline, cycle 4 day 1, and cycle 7 day 1. This chain links TRBV9 with TRBJ2-7, with TRBD2 as a possible D gene (5 bases). The source is an adult with an advanced solid tumor such as melanoma, head and neck, liver or kidney cancer. The specimen was CD4+ or CD8+ T cells sorted from blood, collected in a trial of the OX40 agonist ivuxolimab. Here the CDR3 reads CASSTTALGDEQYF. CDR3 bases: TGTGCCAGCAGCACCACGGCCCTCGGGGACGAGCAGTACTTC.